Each of the 30 T cell receptor beta chains below was sequenced from the same sample in a study of blood T cell repertoires in COVID-19. Using immunoSEQ multiplex PCR, the repertoire was profiled, and TCRdb retains in-frame clones only, with some absent. The table lists around 320,000 clones, more than 70% of them singletons. The sequencing input was peripheral blood. These receptor sequences come from a woman in her twenties or thirties who had recovered from COVID-19.

The J gene is TRBJ1-4, the V gene TRBV25-1; D unresolved. This CDR3 contains 16 residues. Deletions cut 4 bases from V and 0 bases from J, with 12 bases between. The germline CDR1 and CDR2 sequences are MGHDK and SYGVNS. In DNA form, the CDR3 reads TGTGCCAGCAGTGCTTTCGTACAAGCAACTAATGAAAAACTGTTTTTT. Translated, it gives CASSAFVQATNEKLFF.

This clone has a handful of counts. CDR3 nucleotide sequence: TGTGCCAGCAGTGAAGGGACAGGGGAGGCTGAAGCTTTCTTT. This translates into CASSEGTGEAEAFF. V usage is TRBV2 and J usage is TRBJ1-1, with 9 bases aligning to TRBD1. Germline V gene sequence: CDR1 SNHLY, CDR2 FYNNEI. Losses at the gene ends were 1 base for V and 6 bases for J; bases not matched to a gene: 3. The CDR3 length is 14 residues.

The V call is TRBV10-3, the J call TRBJ1-3, with TRBD1 matching 8 bases. The V gene end was trimmed by 5 bases and the J gene end by 2 bases; junction bases not matched to a gene: 2. The CDR3 runs 14 residues. CDR1 is ENHRY, CDR2 SYGVKD, per germline. CDR3 in DNA: TGTGCCATCAGTTCGGGACAGGCTGGAAACACCATATATTTT. Its protein product is CAISSGQAGNTIYF.

This clone came up once. The genes are TRBV6-1 and TRBJ2-7; D perhaps matches TRBD1 (6 bases). From germline, CDR1 is MNHNS and CDR2 SASEGT. The CDR3 is 15 residues long. The V gene lost 7 bases and the J gene lost 5 bases, with 21 bases spanning the gap. The chain's CDR3 is CASTPGHSLGDEQYF. CDR3 sequence (DNA): TGTGCCAGCACCCCGGGACATTCACTGGGGGACGAGCAGTACTTC.

This clone was seen once. This chain links TRBV28 with TRBJ1-5; perhaps TRBD1 as D (6 bases). Germline CDR1 and CDR2: MDHEN and SYDVKM. The V and J ends lost 5 bases and 2 bases respectively, with 10 bases between them. This CDR3 comprises 14 residues. CDR3 sequence reads: CASSTDRRNQPQHF. The DNA for the CDR3 is TGTGCCAGCAGTACAGACAGGCGCAATCAGCCCCAGCATTTT.

This clone was counted a single time. CDR3 coding DNA: TGTGCCAGCAGCCTAAGTTCGCGCTCCACAGATACGCAGTATTTT. Its translation: CASSLSSRSTDTQYF. The rearrangement joins TRBV5-5 to TRBJ2-3; no clear D. Germline CDR1 and CDR2: SGHKS and YYEKEE (reference sequence). The CDR3 totals 15 residues. The V end was cut by 4 bases, the J end by 2 bases, with 14 bases between.

This chain uses TRBV13 with TRBJ2-7; D gene ambiguous. Germline CDR1 and CDR2: PRHDT and FYEKMQ (reference sequence). The CDR3 length is 13 residues. Trimming cost V 5 bases and J 2 bases, with 10 bases left between them. CDR3 protein: CASSILDTYEQYF. The CDR3 coding sequence is TGTGCCAGCAGCATACTCGATACCTACGAGCAGTACTTC.

This clone was counted a few times. The DNA of the CDR3 is TGTGCCAGCAGCGTTAGAAGGGGGCGAGACACTGAAGCTTTCTTT. As protein: CASSVRRGRDTEAFF. The J gene is TRBJ1-1, the V gene TRBV7-8, with 7 bases identical to TRBD1. Germline V gene lookup returns CDR1 SGHVS and CDR2 FQNEAQ. There are 15 residues in the CDR3. V shed 5 bases, J shed 3 bases, and the junction held 9 bases outside the gene matches.

The V gene is TRBV19, the J gene TRBJ2-6; 7 positions match TRBD1. Germline V CDR1 and CDR2: LNHDA, SQIVND (reference sequence). The trim removed 6 bases at V and 0 bases at J, leaving 11 bases unmatched. CDR3 length equals 18 residues. The CDR3 nucleotides read TGTGCCAGTAGCCTCGGGACAGTGACCTTCTCTGGGGCCAACGTCCTGACTTTC. It specifies CASSLGTVTFSGANVLTF. The whole variable domain, filled in from reference TRBV19 and TRBJ2-6, reads DGGITQSPKYLFRKEGQNVTLSCEQNLNHDAMYWYRQDPGQGLRLIYYSQIVNDFQKGDIAEGYSVSREKKESFPLTVTSAQKNPTAFYLCASSLGTVTFSGANVLTFGAGSRLTVL.

This clone was seen just once. The V and J genes are TRBV18 and TRBJ2-1; no firm D call. Germline V gives CDR1 KGHSH, CDR2 LQKENI. With 3 bases removed from V and 9 bases from J, the gap between germline ends came to 12 bases. This CDR3 is 13 amino acids long. The DNA of the CDR3 is TGTGCCAGCTCACCTCGAGAGGTCCGTGAGCAGTTCTTC. Its protein is CASSPREVREQFF.

This clone was detected only a few times. CDR3 coding DNA: TGCGCCAGCAGCCAAGTTTTCGCAGCGGGGTCACCCCTCCACTTT. The encoded protein is CASSQVFAAGSPLHF. The chain links TRBV4-1 to TRBJ1-6; no definite D call. Germline loops: CDR1 MGHRA, CDR2 YSYEKL. Deletions cut 1 base from V and 10 bases from J, with 14 bases between. CDR3 length: 15 amino acids.

This chain links TRBV20-1 with TRBJ2-5; D might be TRBD1 (6 bases). Looked up from germline, CDR1 is DFQATT and CDR2 is SNEGSKA (reference sequence). CDR3 length equals 11 residues. Trimming left V 7 bases short and J 7 bases short, with 13 bases between. CDR3 nucleotides: TGCAGTGGTTGGACAGACGCGACCCAGTACTTC. Amino acids: CSGWTDATQYF.

Worth noting for this clone: This specimen includes other DNA sequences encoding the same CDR3. CDR3 region: CASSLTRSNQPQHF. As DNA, the CDR3 is TGTGCCAGCAGTTTAACCAGGTCTAATCAGCCCCAGCATTTT. The genes are TRBV27 and TRBJ1-5; D gene uncertain. Germline values: CDR1 MNHEY, CDR2 SMNVEV (reference sequence). This CDR3 is 14 amino acids long. Trimming cost V 2 bases and J 4 bases, with 9 bases left between them.

A note on this clone: A junction end diverges from the germline sequence, so it may reflect a read error. The rearrangement joins TRBV5-6 to TRBJ2-2, with 10 bases that match TRBD1. This CDR3 has 15 residues. Germline V gene data show CDR1 as SGHDT and CDR2 as YYEEEE. CDR3 region: CASSLDRGFTGELFF. The CDR3 bases are TGTGCCAGCAGTTTGGACAGGGGGTTCACCGGGGAGCTGTTTTTT.

The chain is built from TRBV11-2 and TRBJ2-1, with 7 bases identical to TRBD2. CDR3 length equals 15 residues. From germline, CDR1 is SGHAT and CDR2 FQNNGV. V shed 5 bases and J 2 bases; nucleotides not matched to a gene: 6. The DNA for the CDR3 is TGTGCCAGCAGCCCCTGGGGGGGGGCCTACAATGAGCAGTTCTTC. This translates into CASSPWGGAYNEQFF.

V usage is TRBV5-1 and J usage is TRBJ1-1, with D perhaps TRBD1 (6 bases). The CDR3 totals 11 residues. CDR1 SGHRS and CDR2 YFSETQ come from the germline V gene. V was cut by 4 bases and J by 7 bases, with 8 bases left in between. The CDR3 DNA follows: TGCGCCAGCAGCGTGGACAGTGAAGCTTTCTTT. Amino acid sequence: CASSVDSEAFF.

The V gene is TRBV10-3, the J gene TRBJ2-3; D might be TRBD2 (6 bases). The V gene's germline CDR1 is ENHRY and CDR2 SYGVKD. Trimming took off 7 bases at V and 5 bases at J, with 13 bases between the two ends. CDR3 size: 13 residues. In DNA form, the CDR3 reads TGTGCCATCAACGGGGGACGCGAAGATACGCAGTATTTT. Its protein is CAINGGREDTQYF.

The chain recombines TRBV9 with TRBJ2-1; 11 nucleotides agree with TRBD2. Germline values: CDR1 SGDLS, CDR2 YYNGEE. Unmatched junction bases numbered 9, after V lost 1 base and J lost 9 bases. The CDR3 sequence is 16 residues long. DNA of the CDR3: TGTGCCAGCAGCGTACGGATAGCGGGGGGGCTTGGTGAGCAGTTCTTC. Its translation is CASSVRIAGGLGEQFF.

In its sample, this clone was seen once. The chain couples TRBV19 to TRBJ1-5; 7 positions agree with TRBD1. Germline CDR1 reads LNHDA; CDR2 reads SQIVND (reference sequence). This CDR3 is built from 16 residues. With V trimmed by 0 bases and J by 2 bases, 4 bases remained unmatched. The CDR3 spells CASSIDTGARNQPQHF. The CDR3 bases are TGTGCCAGTAGTATAGATACAGGGGCGCGCAATCAGCCCCAGCATTTT.

This chain joins TRBV28 and TRBJ2-7; D may be TRBD1 (6 bases). The germline gives CDR1 MDHEN, CDR2 SYDVKM. Between the trimmed V and J ends, which lost 1 base and 10 bases, there was a span of 17 bases. This CDR3 is 14 amino acids long. The CDR3 loop reads CASSLSLVAGEQYF. Here the CDR3 DNA reads TGTGCCAGCAGTTTATCCTTAGTGGCAGGGGAACAGTACTTC. The full variable domain, completed using reference TRBV28 and TRBJ2-7, is DVKVTQSSRYLVKRTGEKVFLECVQDMDHENMFWYRQDPGLGLRLIYFSYDVKMKEKGDIPEGYSVSREKKERFSLILESASTNQTSMYLCASSLSLVAGEQYFGPGTRLTVT.

The chain joins TRBV7-2 to TRBJ2-7; 7 nucleotides agree with TRBD1. With V trimmed by 3 bases and J by 5 bases, 13 bases remained unmatched. Germline CDR1 and CDR2: SGHTA and FQGNSA. The CDR3 totals 16 residues. As DNA, the CDR3 is TGTGCCAGCAGCTTCCTGACAGGGAACCCTCTCCACGAGCAGTACTTC. This gives the protein CASSFLTGNPLHEQYF.

The rearrangement uses TRBV2 and TRBJ1-3, with D unresolved. V was cut by 7 bases and J by 0 bases, with 7 bases left in between. Germline assignment: CDR1 SNHLY and CDR2 FYNNEI. The CDR3 is 13 amino acids. In DNA, the CDR3 is TGTGCCAGCACCCGGGACTCTGGAAACACCATATATTTT. As protein: CASTRDSGNTIYF.

The CDR3 protein is CASSQGDSGGYYEQYF. The DNA for the CDR3 is TGCGCCAGCAGCCAAGGTGATAGCGGGGGTTACTACGAGCAGTACTTC. The rearrangement uses TRBV4-1 and TRBJ2-7; 9 bases match TRBD2. This CDR3 spans 16 amino acids. J lost 3 bases, V lost 1 base, and 7 bases had no gene match. In germline, CDR1 is MGHRA, CDR2 YSYEKL.

The J gene is TRBJ2-1, the V gene TRBV5-1; TRBD2 aligns across 9 bases. The V gene's germline CDR1 is SGHRS and CDR2 YFSETQ. J gave up 5 bases and V 4 bases, and 10 bases lay outside the gene matches. CDR3 size: 16 residues. In nucleotides, the CDR3 is TGCGCCAGCAGCCCCGTCGGCGGGGGGGCCCACAATGAGCAGTTCTTC. This gives the protein CASSPVGGGAHNEQFF.

The chain joins TRBV30 to TRBJ2-5; 14 nucleotides match TRBD2. CDR3 length: 15 amino acids. V was clipped by 1 base and J by 5 bases; unmatched bases: 3. Germline CDR1 reads GTSNPN; CDR2 reads SVGIG (reference sequence). The CDR3 region is CAWSAGLAGAETQYF. The CDR3 bases are TGTGCCTGGAGTGCGGGACTAGCGGGGGCCGAGACCCAGTACTTC.

The genes are TRBV10-3 and TRBJ2-5, with 11 nucleotides matching TRBD2. With 6 bases clipped from V and 0 bases from J, the junction kept 3 bases outside the gene matches. In germline, CDR1 is ENHRY, CDR2 SYGVKD. The CDR3 is 15 residues long. The CDR3 bases are TGTGCCATCAGAAATAGCGGGGGGGACCAAGAGACCCAGTACTTC. As protein: CAIRNSGGDQETQYF.

The V call is TRBV27, the J call TRBJ1-1; D is unclear. This CDR3 has 15 residues. The germline V gene has CDR1 MNHEY and CDR2 SMNVEV (reference sequence). V lost 6 bases, J lost 0 bases, and 14 bases lay in between. Here the CDR3 DNA reads TGTGCCAGCAGCTTTACCTCACCGGTGAACACTGAAGCTTTCTTT. Protein sequence: CASSFTSPVNTEAFF.

The chain carries TRBV11-3 and TRBJ2-2; TRBD1 matches at 8 bases. V shed 8 bases and J 0 bases; nucleotides not matched to a gene: 8. The CDR3 is made up of 16 amino acids. CDR1 is SGHNT and CDR2 is YENEEA in the germline V gene. The CDR3 region is CASLATGGSNTGELFF. DNA for the CDR3: TGTGCCAGCCTCGCCACAGGGGGTTCGAACACCGGGGAGCTGTTTTTT.

The rearrangement joins TRBV10-3 to TRBJ1-1; 8 bases fit TRBD1. CDR3 size: 14 residues. Germline V gene data show CDR1 as ENHRY and CDR2 as SYGVKD. The CDR3 spells CATRGGQAIYEAFF. The CDR3 DNA reads as TGTGCTACGCGAGGGGGACAGGCTATTTATGAAGCTTTCTTT.

The chain joins TRBV28 to TRBJ2-3; D unresolved. The V and J ends lost 5 bases and 3 bases respectively, with 6 bases between them. The CDR3 has 12 amino acids. The germline gives CDR1 MDHEN, CDR2 SYDVKM. The CDR3 here is CASSIPTDTQYF. DNA of the CDR3: TGTGCCAGCAGTATCCCAACAGATACGCAGTATTTT.